This T cell receptor beta chain was documented in a study of OX40 agonist ivuxolimab in advanced cancers. Across the study: The study gave patients intravenous ivuxolimab at 0.01 to 10 mg/kg every 2 weeks. Anti-PD-1, anti-PD-L1 or anti-CTLA-4 therapy given earlier was allowed, and roughly 38% had some.

The CDR3 is 16 residues long. CDR1 is SGHKS, CDR2 YYEKEE, per germline (reference sequence). With V trimmed by 4 bases and J by 0 bases, 7 bases remained unmatched. The timepoints at which blood was sampled were baseline, cycle 4 day 1, and cycle 7 day 1. This clone was observed once. TCRdb's copy holds only in-frame clones and misses some; the assay was immunoSEQ multiplex PCR. The sample contains about 49,000 clones, about 81% of which appear only once. This chain joins TRBV5-5 and TRBJ2-4, with 7 bases lining up with TRBD2. The sample was CD4+ or CD8+ T cells sorted from blood, taken in a trial of the OX40 agonist ivuxolimab. The TCR was taken from an adult with an advanced solid tumor such as melanoma, head and neck, liver or kidney cancer. Here the CDR3 reads CASSTGRPEAKNIQYF. The CDR3 coding sequence is TGTGCCAGCAGCACCGGGAGGCCGGAAGCCAAAAACATTCAGTACTTC.